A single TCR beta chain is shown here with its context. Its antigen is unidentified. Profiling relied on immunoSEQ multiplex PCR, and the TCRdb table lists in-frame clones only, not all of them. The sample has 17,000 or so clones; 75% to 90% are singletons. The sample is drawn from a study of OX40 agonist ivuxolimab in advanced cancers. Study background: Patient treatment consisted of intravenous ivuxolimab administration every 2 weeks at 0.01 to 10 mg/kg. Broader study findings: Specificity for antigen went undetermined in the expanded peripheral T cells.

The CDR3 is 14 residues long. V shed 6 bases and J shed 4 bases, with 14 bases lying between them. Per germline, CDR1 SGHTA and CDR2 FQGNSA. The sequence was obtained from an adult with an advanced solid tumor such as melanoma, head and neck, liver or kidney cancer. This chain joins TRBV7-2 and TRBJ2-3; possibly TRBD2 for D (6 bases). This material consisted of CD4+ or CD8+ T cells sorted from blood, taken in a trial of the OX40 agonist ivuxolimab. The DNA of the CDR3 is TGTGCCAGCAGGGACCCGGGAGCCCCAGATACGCAGTATTTT. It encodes CASRDPGAPDTQYF.